The 23 T cell receptor beta chains reported below all come from one sample, sequenced in a study of blood T cell repertoires in COVID-19. Libraries were prepared by immunoSEQ multiplex PCR; TCRdb keeps only in-frame clonotypes and omits some of them. Found here are hundreds of thousands of clones, about 85% of them singletons; the top ten hold about 2.7%. The sequenced sample was PBMCs or T cells enriched from blood (not recorded which). The receptors stem from a woman in her forties or fifties who had recovered from COVID-19.

The chain has TRBV19 and TRBJ1-2, with 9 bases aligning to TRBD1. Germline loops: CDR1 LNHDA, CDR2 SQIVND (reference sequence). Trimming took 3 bases from V and 5 from J; bases not matched to a gene: 4. CDR3 length: 14 residues. The CDR3 loop is CASSIGTGRYGYTF. As DNA, the CDR3 is TGTGCCAGTAGTATCGGGACAGGGCGGTATGGCTACACCTTC.

The chain has TRBV15 and TRBJ1-2; D gene unclear. Germline CDR1 LNHNV, CDR2 YYDKDF (reference sequence). This CDR3 region has 14 residues. V dropped 0 bases and J dropped 1 base, with 6 bases sitting between them. The CDR3 sequence is CATSREALNYGYTF. Here the CDR3 DNA reads TGTGCCACCAGCAGAGAAGCACTTAACTATGGCTACACCTTC.

V usage is TRBV12-5 and J usage is TRBJ2-1; TRBD2 matches at 13 bases. There are 15 residues in the CDR3. Germline CDR1 reads LGHNT; CDR2 reads FRNRAP. Losses at the gene ends were 5 bases for V and 8 bases for J; bases not matched to a gene: 6. DNA for the CDR3: TGTGCTAGTGGTCCACGGACTAGCGGGAGCCATGAGCAGTTCTTC. Translated, it gives CASGPRTSGSHEQFF.

The V and J genes are TRBV4-3 and TRBJ2-5; D uncertain. V was pared by 1 base and J by 8 bases, with 14 bases between. Per germline, CDR1 LGHNA and CDR2 YSLEER. The CDR3 is 14 amino acids. The CDR3 bases are TGCGCCAGCAGCCAAGTCCTCGAGTTATCTACCCAGTACTTC. Translation: CASSQVLELSTQYF.

V usage is TRBV19 and J usage is TRBJ1-2; TRBD1 agrees at 8 bases. This CDR3 has 15 residues. Germline CDR1 reads LNHDA; CDR2 reads SQIVND (reference sequence). The V segment lost 0 bases and the J segment 6 bases; nucleotides outside the gene matches: 6. The chain's CDR3 is CASSIDRDRSHGYTF. CDR3 in DNA: TGTGCCAGTAGTATAGATCGGGACAGGTCCCATGGCTACACCTTC. Complete variable domain (other parts from reference TRBV19 and TRBJ1-2): DGGITQSPKYLFRKEGQNVTLSCEQNLNHDAMYWYRQDPGQGLRLIYYSQIVNDFQKGDIAEGYSVSREKKESFPLTVTSAQKNPTAFYLCASSIDRDRSHGYTFGSGTRLTVV.

The V gene is TRBV23-1, the J gene TRBJ1-1; D is perhaps TRBD1 (5 bases). TRBV23-1 is an open reading frame whose function is uncertain. The V end was cut by 0 bases, the J end by 7 bases, with 18 bases between. The CDR3 sequence is 16 residues long. The CDR3 is CASSQSRLQGLFEAFF. The DNA of the CDR3 is TGCGCCAGCAGTCAATCGAGATTGCAGGGACTTTTTGAAGCTTTCTTT.

This rearrangement joins TRBV28 to TRBJ2-7, with 12 bases that match TRBD2. The V gene end was trimmed by 5 bases and the J gene end by 0 bases; junction bases not matched to a gene: 8. Germline V gene lookup returns CDR1 MDHEN and CDR2 SYDVKM. CDR3 length: 17 amino acids. CDR3 DNA: TGTGCCAGCAGTCCCCCCGGACTAGCGGGAAACTCCTACGAGCAGTACTTC. Translating it yields CASSPPGLAGNSYEQYF.

The chain has TRBV5-1 and TRBJ2-7, with 8 bases identical to TRBD2. Unmatched junction bases numbered 7, after V lost 4 bases and J lost 4 bases. Germline V gene data show CDR1 as SGHRS and CDR2 as YFSETQ. The CDR3 has 14 residues. In DNA form, the CDR3 reads TGCGCCAGCAGCCCCACTAGCGGATATTACGAGCAGTACTTC. Its protein is CASSPTSGYYEQYF.

J is TRBJ2-5 and V is TRBV2; TRBD2 aligns across 7 bases. CDR3 length: 13 amino acids. The V segment lost 11 bases and the J segment 1 base; nucleotides outside the gene matches: 7. From germline, CDR1 is SNHLY and CDR2 FYNNEI. CDR3 loop: CAGTGGRQETQYF. For the CDR3, the DNA is TGTGCCGGGACGGGAGGACGCCAAGAGACCCAGTACTTC.

This clone was observed a few times. The chain has TRBV6-5 and TRBJ2-1; no clear D. This CDR3 is built from 14 residues. V was cut by 2 bases and J by 5 bases, with 10 bases left in between. Germline assignment: CDR1 MNHEY and CDR2 SVGAGI. The CDR3 DNA reads as TGTGCCAGCAGTTACGGAGACGGTCACAATGAGCAGTTCTTC. Translating it yields CASSYGDGHNEQFF.

The chain combines TRBV19 with TRBJ1-5; D is uncertain. Between the trimmed V and J ends, which lost 3 bases and 0 bases, there was a span of 9 bases. This CDR3 has 15 amino acids. Germline-derived CDR1 and CDR2 are LNHDA and SQIVND (reference sequence). CDR3 nucleotide sequence: TGTGCCAGTAGTATGGGCAGTCATAGCAATCAGCCCCAGCATTTT. This sequence encodes CASSMGSHSNQPQHF.

The table lists this clone with a count of one. Other nucleotide sequences from this sample produce the same CDR3. The genes are TRBV9 and TRBJ2-2; D is uncertain. V was shortened by 0 bases and J by 1 base, with 4 bases between the two germline ends. CDR1 is SGDLS and CDR2 is YYNGEE in the germline V gene. The CDR3 extends over 14 amino acids. The CDR3 nucleotides read TGTGCCAGCAGCGTAGCGGGGAACACCGGGGAGCTGTTTTTT. Its protein is CASSVAGNTGELFF.

The chain employs TRBV19 and TRBJ1-1, with 8 bases matching TRBD1. Germline V gene lookup returns CDR1 LNHDA and CDR2 SQIVND (reference sequence). CDR3 size: 15 residues. V shed 3 bases, J shed 1 base, and the junction held 4 bases outside the gene matches. The DNA of the CDR3 is TGTGCCAGTAGTATCAGACAGGGGTCGAACACTGAAGCTTTCTTT. It is translated as CASSIRQGSNTEAFF.

J is TRBJ1-6 and V is TRBV30, with D unclear. CDR3 size: 15 residues. Germline loops: CDR1 GTSNPN, CDR2 SVGIG (reference sequence). Trimming shortened V by 1 base and J by 6 bases, and 13 bases separated the two germline ends. The CDR3 coding sequence is TGTGCCTGGAGTGGTTGGTACAGCTCTAATTCACCCCTCCACTTT. Its translation is CAWSGWYSSNSPLHF.

V usage is TRBV7-2 and J usage is TRBJ2-1; 7 nucleotides agree with TRBD2. The CDR3 spans 16 residues. The J segment lost 6 bases and the V segment lost 5 bases, leaving 13 bases of the junction unmatched. Germline assignment: CDR1 SGHTA and CDR2 FQGNSA. The CDR3 sequence is CASSPRGGSRANEQFF. CDR3 in DNA: TGTGCCAGCAGCCCCCGAGGCGGGAGTAGGGCCAATGAGCAGTTCTTC.

The chain uses TRBV5-6 and TRBJ2-7; 11 nucleotides align to TRBD1. The CDR3 is 14 residues long. Germline V lookup: CDR1 SGHDT, CDR2 YYEEEE. With V trimmed by 3 bases and J by 4 bases, 3 bases remained unmatched. In DNA, the CDR3 is TGTGCCAGCAGCTGGGACAGGGGGACGTACGAGCAGTACTTC. This translates into CASSWDRGTYEQYF. The full variable domain, with the rest looked up from reference TRBV5-6 and TRBJ2-7, is DAGVTQSPTHLIKTRGQQVTLRCSPKSGHDTVSWYQQALGQGPQFIFQYYEEEERQRGNFPDRFSGHQFPNYSSELNVNALLLGDSALYLCASSWDRGTYEQYFGPGTRLTVT.

The chain recombines TRBV7-2 with TRBJ2-7; weak D call: TRBD1 (6 bases). CDR3 length equals 15 residues. V lost 1 base and J 2 bases, leaving 12 bases between the germline ends. Germline CDR1 and CDR2: SGHTA and FQGNSA. The CDR3 DNA follows: TGTGCCAGCAGCTTAGTAGGGGACACGGCCTACGAGCAGTACTTC. Amino acids: CASSLVGDTAYEQYF.

This clone was counted ten times or more. The chain joins TRBV11-3 to TRBJ2-2; 7 nucleotides agree with TRBD1. CDR1 is SGHNT and CDR2 is YENEEA in the germline V gene. This CDR3 comprises 14 residues. Trimming cost V 4 bases and J 6 bases; bases outside gene matches: 5. For the CDR3, the DNA is TGTGCCAGCAGCTCAGGGGGACGGGCCGGGGAGCTGTTTTTT. Amino acid sequence: CASSSGGRAGELFF.

The chain couples TRBV12-3 or TRBV12-4 to TRBJ1-5, with no clear D. The CDR3 is made up of 13 amino acids. Trimming pared 3 bases from V and 11 bases from J, leaving 14 bases between. Written as DNA, the CDR3 is TGTGCCAGCAGTTTTGCACAGCTAAGAGCCCAGCATTTT. This gives the protein CASSFAQLRAQHF.

A few counts support this clone. V gene TRBV5-1 combines with J gene TRBJ2-5; no clear D. The CDR3 totals 15 residues. Between the trimmed V and J ends, which lost 0 bases and 0 bases, there was a span of 9 bases. Germline values: CDR1 SGHRS, CDR2 YFSETQ. CDR3 in amino acids: CASSLVAFDQETQYF. The CDR3, as DNA: TGCGCCAGCAGCTTGGTGGCCTTTGACCAAGAGACCCAGTACTTC.

This clone occurred once. The CDR3 loop is CASRSRRESYNEQFF. The CDR3 bases are TGTGCCAGCAGAAGTCGGAGGGAGAGTTACAATGAGCAGTTCTTC. V is TRBV7-2 and J is TRBJ2-1; TRBD2 is a possible D gene (6 bases). The CDR3 totals 15 residues. Germline V gene lookup returns CDR1 SGHTA and CDR2 FQGNSA. Trimming stripped 6 bases from V and 4 bases from J, with 16 bases between.

This chain uses TRBV30 with TRBJ1-2, with a tentative D call TRBD1 (5 bases). Germline loops: CDR1 GTSNPN, CDR2 SVGIG (reference sequence). Trimming took 3 bases from V and 3 from J, leaving 20 bases between them. The CDR3 is 16 residues long. CDR3 bases: TGTGCCTGGAGCCCCGACATTTGGAGGGGCCACTATGGCTACACCTTC. Translated: CAWSPDIWRGHYGYTF.

The J gene is TRBJ1-3, the V gene TRBV5-1; D remains unclear. The CDR3 extends over 18 amino acids. V lost 0 bases, J lost 0 bases, and 16 bases lay in between. Germline V gives CDR1 SGHRS, CDR2 YFSETQ. CDR3 sequence reads: CASSLAPYSPVSGNTIYF. The DNA for the CDR3 is TGCGCCAGCAGCTTGGCCCCATACAGCCCGGTCTCTGGAAACACCATATATTTT.